This is a list of T cell receptor beta chains from one sample in a study of blood T cells in healthy people across ages. TCRdb recomputed calls from the 5' RACE reads with MiXCR, one row per CDR3 protein. Here the sample spans about 1.4 million distinct CDR3 sequences, 45% to 70% being singletons. Sequences were obtained from blood. All receptors come from a man younger than 30 in good health. Each CDR3 is given with its conserved first and last residue. Each record gives: J gene, V gene, D gene, clone size, CDR3 DNA, CDR3 protein. D genes are given only for firm matches. Not all rows give a size; the values are once, few, many and, for expanded clones, a class.

>TRBJ2-7|TRBV4-1|-|-
TGCGCCAGCAGCCAAGAGGAGATCTCCTACGAGCAGTACTTC
CASSQEEISYEQYF
>TRBJ1-1|TRBV3-1|-|few
TGTGCCAGCAGCCCTCACAGGGCCGGTGGAGCTTTCTTT
CASSPHRAGGAFF
>TRBJ2-1|TRBV20-1|-|-
TGCAGTGCTAGATCCACGCGGCTGTCGGGCAATGAGCAGTTCTTC
CSARSTRLSGNEQFF
>TRBJ2-1|TRBV12-3/TRBV12-4|-|-
TGTGCCAGCAGCCCAGACCGGCCCTACAATGAGCAGTTCTTC
CASSPDRPYNEQFF
>TRBJ2-7|TRBV7-6|TRBD2|-
TGTGCCAGCAGCTTAGCGGATAGCGGGAGGGCCTTTGGATACGAGCAGTACTTC
CASSLADSGRAFGYEQYF
>TRBJ2-1|TRBV6-5|-|-
TGTGCCAGCAGTCCCGGGATTGCCTACAATGAGCAGTTCTTC
CASSPGIAYNEQFF
>TRBJ2-7|TRBV7-2|-|few
TGTGCCAGCAGCGACGACACTTGGGGACAGTACTTC
CASSDDTWGQYF
>TRBJ1-2|TRBV29-1|-|few
TGCAGCGTTCTCGAGAGCCCTTATGGCTACACCTTC
CSVLESPYGYTF
>TRBJ2-1|TRBV6-6|-|-
TGTGCCAGTACTCGTGCACGGCCCCCACAGCATGAGCAGTTCTTC
CASTRARPPQHEQFF
>TRBJ1-1|TRBV6-1|TRBD1|-
TGTGCCAGCAGTTCCTTCGGGACAGTGAAAGATGAAGCTTTCTTT
CASSSFGTVKDEAFF
>TRBJ2-3|TRBV3-1|TRBD1|-
TGTGCCAGCAGCCAACGGGGACAGGGTAAGGCGGATACGCAGTATTTT
CASSQRGQGKADTQYF
>TRBJ2-6|TRBV12-3/TRBV12-4|-|few
TGTGCCAGCAGGCCTCACACTCGTGGGGCCAACGTCCTGACTTTC
CASRPHTRGANVLTF
>TRBJ2-7|TRBV20-1|-|few
TGCAGTGCTCCCCTTTACAGGGGCGGGAACAATGAGCAGTACTTC
CSAPLYRGGNNEQYF
>TRBJ1-4|TRBV5-5|-|-
TGTGCCAGCAGCTTGGGGGGGATAGATGCAACTAATGAAAAACTGTTTTTT
CASSLGGIDATNEKLFF
>TRBJ2-7|TRBV20-1|TRBD2|-
TGCAGTGCGACCCCCGGTCGGCGGGAGTATATCTACGAGCAGTACTTC
CSATPGRREYIYEQYF
>TRBJ2-2|TRBV4-3|TRBD1|once
TGCGCCAGCAGCCGGACAGGGCAAACCGGGGAGCTGTTTTTT
CASSRTGQTGELFF
>TRBJ2-2|TRBV2|TRBD1|-
TGTGCCAGCAGCGAGATCGGGACAGGGTTTCCCGGGGAGCTGTTTTTT
CASSEIGTGFPGELFF
>TRBJ2-6|TRBV27|-|-
TGTGCCAGCAGTTTCCTGGCGGGCGTCCTGACTTTC
CASSFLAGVLTF
>TRBJ2-5|TRBV5-5|-|-
TGTGCCAGCAGCCAGAATTCCCAAGAGACCCAGTACTTC
CASSQNSQETQYF
>TRBJ2-7|TRBV7-9|-|once
TGTGCCAGCACCCCTCCGACCCTCTACGAGCAGTACTTC
CASTPPTLYEQYF
>TRBJ1-3|TRBV7-2|-|once
TGTGCCAGCAGCTGGGACGGAACTTCTGGAAACACCATATATTTT
CASSWDGTSGNTIYF
>TRBJ2-5|TRBV6-1|TRBD2|-
TGTGCCAGCAGTGATCGCGGACTAGCGCTAGAGACCCAGTACTTC
CASSDRGLALETQYF
>TRBJ2-3|TRBV15|-|once
TGTGCCACCAGCAATGGCAGGGTGGTTTTGGGCACAGATACGCAGTATTTT
CATSNGRVVLGTDTQYF
>TRBJ2-2|TRBV15|-|-
TGTGCCACCAGCAGAGATCCGACCCTAGTTAACACCGGGGAGCTGTTTTTT
CATSRDPTLVNTGELFF
>TRBJ1-2|TRBV7-6|-|once
TGTGCCAGCAGCTTAGGTAGTAGTACACCGCCCTATGGCTACACCTTC
CASSLGSSTPPYGYTF
>TRBJ2-7|TRBV21-1|-|-
TGTGCCAGCAGCGGCCCCGCTTTACTAGCGGGGTGCACCTACGAGCAGTACTTC
CASSGPALLAGCTYEQYF
>TRBJ2-3|TRBV3-1|-|-
TGTGCCAGCAGCCAAGATAGGGGACATACGCAGTATTTT
CASSQDRGHTQYF
>TRBJ2-1|TRBV6-2/TRBV6-3|TRBD2|few
TGTGCCAGCAAATACCCCGGACTAGCGGGCGGGAATGAGCAGTTCTTC
CASKYPGLAGGNEQFF
>TRBJ2-1|TRBV5-1|-|-
TGCGCCAGCAGCTTGGCCGCGTCGACCATCTCCTACAATGAGCAGTTCTTC
CASSLAASTISYNEQFF
>TRBJ2-7|TRBV2|TRBD2|few
TGTGCCAGCAGTGAGGCTAGCGGGAGTTACGAGCAGTACTTC
CASSEASGSYEQYF
>TRBJ2-3|TRBV15|-|few
TGTGCCACCAGCAGTCCTGAGATTGGGCAGTATTTT
CATSSPEIGQYF
>TRBJ1-6|TRBV11-2|-|few
TGTGCCAGCAGCTTAGATCGACCGACTCTTAATTCACCCCTCCACTTT
CASSLDRPTLNSPLHF
>TRBJ2-1|TRBV7-7|TRBD2|few
TGTGCCAGCAGCTTATCTACTAGCGGGAGATCCAATGAGCAGTTCTTC
CASSLSTSGRSNEQFF
>TRBJ2-3|TRBV2|TRBD2|-
TGTGCCAGCACCTTAAGACTAGCGGGAGCCACAGATACGCAGTATTTT
CASTLRLAGATDTQYF
>TRBJ2-7|TRBV9|TRBD1|-
TGTGCCAGCAGCGGAGGGGACAGGTACGAGCAGTACTTC
CASSGGDRYEQYF
>TRBJ1-2|TRBV6-6|-|-
TGTGCCAGCAGTTACTCGACTGGCTACACCTTC
CASSYSTGYTF
>TRBJ1-6|TRBV6-5|-|-
TGTGCCAGCAGTCCCAATGGGGGGCGGGGATCACCCCTCCACTTT
CASSPNGGRGSPLHF
>TRBJ2-3|TRBV20-1|-|-
TGCAGTGCCCGTGAGGGAGACCGGCAGTATTTT
CSAREGDRQYF
>TRBJ2-7|TRBV29-1|TRBD1|-
TGCAGCGCCGCTGGGACAGCCTACGAGCAGTACTTC
CSAAGTAYEQYF
>TRBJ2-3|TRBV2|-|-
TGTGCCAGAAACCTCATACCGGGCACAGATACGCAGTATTTT
CARNLIPGTDTQYF
>TRBJ1-6|TRBV5-4|TRBD1|-
TGTGCCAGCAGCTTCGCGGGACAGGAGAGTTCACCCCTCCACTTT
CASSFAGQESSPLHF
>TRBJ2-7|TRBV25-1|-|-
TGTGCCAGCAGCTACGGAGGGGGACAGAATTACGAGCAGTACTTC
CASSYGGGQNYEQYF
>TRBJ2-3|TRBV6-2/TRBV6-3|-|-
TGTGCCAGCGGTTACTCGCTGGACCTGGGAGATACGCAGTATTTT
CASGYSLDLGDTQYF
>TRBJ2-5|TRBV28|TRBD1|-
TGTGCCAGCAGCTCCGCGCTGGGACAGGGACGGGAGACCCAGTACTTC
CASSSALGQGRETQYF
>TRBJ2-7|TRBV6-5|TRBD1|few
TGTGCCAGCAGTATGTACAGGGGGTCGTACGAGCAGTACTTC
CASSMYRGSYEQYF